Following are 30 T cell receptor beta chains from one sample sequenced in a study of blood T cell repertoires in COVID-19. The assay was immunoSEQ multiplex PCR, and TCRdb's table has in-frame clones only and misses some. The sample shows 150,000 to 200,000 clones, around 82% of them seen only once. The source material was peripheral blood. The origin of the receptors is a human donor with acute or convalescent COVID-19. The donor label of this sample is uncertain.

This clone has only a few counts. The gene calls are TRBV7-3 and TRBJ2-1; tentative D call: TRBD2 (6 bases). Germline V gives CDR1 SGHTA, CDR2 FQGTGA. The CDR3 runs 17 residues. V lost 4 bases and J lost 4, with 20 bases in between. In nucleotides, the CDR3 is TGTGCCAGCAGCTCCCCGACGACTAGACGCGATTACAATGAGCAGTTCTTC. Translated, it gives CASSSPTTRRDYNEQFF.

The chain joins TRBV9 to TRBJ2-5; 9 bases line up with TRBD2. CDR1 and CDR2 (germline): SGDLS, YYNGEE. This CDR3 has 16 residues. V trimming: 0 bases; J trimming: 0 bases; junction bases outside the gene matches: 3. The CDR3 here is CASSVELAGYQETQYF. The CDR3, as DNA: TGTGCCAGCAGCGTAGAACTAGCGGGCTACCAAGAGACCCAGTACTTC.

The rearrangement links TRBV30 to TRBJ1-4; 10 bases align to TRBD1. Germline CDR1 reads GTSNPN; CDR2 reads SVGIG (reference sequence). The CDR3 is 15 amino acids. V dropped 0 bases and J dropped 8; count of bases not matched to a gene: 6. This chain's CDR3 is CAWSVRQGAWEKLFF. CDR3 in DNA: TGTGCCTGGAGTGTCAGACAGGGGGCTTGGGAAAAACTGTTTTTT.

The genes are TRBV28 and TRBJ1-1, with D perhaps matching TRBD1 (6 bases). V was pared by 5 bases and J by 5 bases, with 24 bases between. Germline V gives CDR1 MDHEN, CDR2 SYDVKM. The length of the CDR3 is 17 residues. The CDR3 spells CASSLIPMTGVGTEAFF. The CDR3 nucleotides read TGTGCCAGCAGTCTCATTCCCATGACAGGCGTGGGGACTGAAGCTTTCTTT.

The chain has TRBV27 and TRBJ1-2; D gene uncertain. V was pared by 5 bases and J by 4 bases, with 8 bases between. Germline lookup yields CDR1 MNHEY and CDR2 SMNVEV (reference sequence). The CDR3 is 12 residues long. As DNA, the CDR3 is TGTGCCAGCAGTACTGGTGGCTATGGCTACACCTTC. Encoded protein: CASSTGGYGYTF.

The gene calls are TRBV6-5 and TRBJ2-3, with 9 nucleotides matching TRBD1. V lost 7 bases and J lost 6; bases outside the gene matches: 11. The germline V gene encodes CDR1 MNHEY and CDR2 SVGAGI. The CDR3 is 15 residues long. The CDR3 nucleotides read TGTGCCAGCACCGTCAGGACAGGGGCTCTTGATACGCAGTATTTT. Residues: CASTVRTGALDTQYF.

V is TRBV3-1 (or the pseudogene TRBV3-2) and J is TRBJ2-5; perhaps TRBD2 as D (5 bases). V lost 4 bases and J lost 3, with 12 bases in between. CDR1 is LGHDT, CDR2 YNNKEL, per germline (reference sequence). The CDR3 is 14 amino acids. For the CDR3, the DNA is TGTGCCAGCAGCCCCGGAGGAATAAAAGAGACCCAGTACTTC. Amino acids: CASSPGGIKETQYF.

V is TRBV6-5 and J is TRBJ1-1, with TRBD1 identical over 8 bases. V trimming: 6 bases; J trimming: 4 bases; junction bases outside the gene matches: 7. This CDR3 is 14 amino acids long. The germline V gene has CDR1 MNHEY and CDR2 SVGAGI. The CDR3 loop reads CASRLRQGRTEAFF. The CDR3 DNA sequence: TGTGCCAGCAGACTCCGACAGGGGCGCACTGAAGCTTTCTTT.

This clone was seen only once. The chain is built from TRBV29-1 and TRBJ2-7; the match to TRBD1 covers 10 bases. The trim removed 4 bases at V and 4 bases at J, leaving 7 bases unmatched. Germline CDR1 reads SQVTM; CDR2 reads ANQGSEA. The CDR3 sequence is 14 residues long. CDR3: CSVASRDRGYEQYF. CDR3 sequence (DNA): TGCAGCGTTGCTAGCCGGGACAGGGGTTACGAGCAGTACTTC.

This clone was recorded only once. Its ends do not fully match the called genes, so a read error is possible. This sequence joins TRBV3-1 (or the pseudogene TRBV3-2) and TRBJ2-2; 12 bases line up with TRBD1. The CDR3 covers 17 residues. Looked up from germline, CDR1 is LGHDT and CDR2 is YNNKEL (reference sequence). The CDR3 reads CASRHRGQGARTGELFF. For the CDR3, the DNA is TGTGCCAGCCGCCACAGGGGACAGGGGGCGCGTACCGGGGAGCTGTTTTTT.

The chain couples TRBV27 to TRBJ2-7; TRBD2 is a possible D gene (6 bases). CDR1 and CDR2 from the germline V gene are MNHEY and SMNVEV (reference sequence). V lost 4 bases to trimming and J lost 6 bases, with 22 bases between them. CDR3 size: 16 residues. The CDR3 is CASSSPGVTPHREQYF. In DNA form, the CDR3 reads TGTGCCAGCAGTTCCCCGGGGGTGACCCCTCATCGCGAGCAGTACTTC.

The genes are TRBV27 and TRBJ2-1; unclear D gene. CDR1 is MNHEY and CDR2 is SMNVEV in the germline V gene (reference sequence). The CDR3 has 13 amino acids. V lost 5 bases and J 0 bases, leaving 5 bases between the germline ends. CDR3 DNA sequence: TGTGCCAGCAGTCTTAACTCCTACAATGAGCAGTTCTTC. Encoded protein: CASSLNSYNEQFF.

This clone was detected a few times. The CDR3 reads CASSQSRDRANYGYTF. The CDR3 coding sequence is TGCGCCAGCAGCCAATCACGGGACAGGGCGAACTATGGCTACACCTTC. This chain joins TRBV4-1 and TRBJ1-2; 9 positions agree with TRBD1. J was trimmed by 2 bases and V by 2 bases; bases with no gene match: 6. The CDR3 has 16 amino acids. Looked up from germline, CDR1 is MGHRA and CDR2 is YSYEKL.

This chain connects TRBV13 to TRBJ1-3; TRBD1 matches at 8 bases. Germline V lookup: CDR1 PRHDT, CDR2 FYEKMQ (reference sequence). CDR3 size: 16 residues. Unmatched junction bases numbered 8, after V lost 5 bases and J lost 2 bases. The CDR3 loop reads CASSTRTGRAGNTIYF. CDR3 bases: TGTGCCAGCAGCACCCGGACAGGGAGGGCTGGAAACACCATATATTTT.

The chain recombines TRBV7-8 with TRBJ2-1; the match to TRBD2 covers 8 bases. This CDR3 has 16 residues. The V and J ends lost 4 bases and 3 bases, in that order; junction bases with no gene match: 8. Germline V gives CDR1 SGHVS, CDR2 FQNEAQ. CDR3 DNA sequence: TGTGCCAGCAGCTCTTATAGCGGGGTATACTACAATGAGCAGTTCTTC. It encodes CASSSYSGVYYNEQFF.

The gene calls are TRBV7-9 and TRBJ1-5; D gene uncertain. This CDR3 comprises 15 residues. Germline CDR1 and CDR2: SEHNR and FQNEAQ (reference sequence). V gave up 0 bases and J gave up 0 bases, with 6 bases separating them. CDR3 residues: CASSLAEGSNQPQHF. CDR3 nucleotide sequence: TGTGCCAGCAGCTTAGCTGAGGGTAGCAATCAGCCCCAGCATTTT.

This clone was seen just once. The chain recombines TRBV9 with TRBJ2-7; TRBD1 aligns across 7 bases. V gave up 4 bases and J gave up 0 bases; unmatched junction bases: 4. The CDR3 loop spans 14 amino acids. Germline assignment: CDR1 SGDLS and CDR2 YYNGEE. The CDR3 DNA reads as TGTGCCAGCAGCCCACGGGACAGCTCCTACGAGCAGTACTTC. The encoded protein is CASSPRDSSYEQYF.

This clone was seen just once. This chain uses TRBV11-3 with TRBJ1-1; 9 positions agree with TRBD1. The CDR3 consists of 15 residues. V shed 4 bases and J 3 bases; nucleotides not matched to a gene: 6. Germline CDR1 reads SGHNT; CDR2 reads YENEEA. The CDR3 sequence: CASSWDRDEDTEAFF. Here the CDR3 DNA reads TGTGCCAGCAGCTGGGACAGGGACGAAGACACTGAAGCTTTCTTT.

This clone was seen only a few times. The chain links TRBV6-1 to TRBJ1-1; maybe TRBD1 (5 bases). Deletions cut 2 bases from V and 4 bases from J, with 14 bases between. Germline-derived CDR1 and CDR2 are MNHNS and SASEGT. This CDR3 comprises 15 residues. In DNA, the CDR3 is TGTGCCAGCAGTGAATGGTCGGGGGACGTCACTGAAGCTTTCTTT. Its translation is CASSEWSGDVTEAFF.

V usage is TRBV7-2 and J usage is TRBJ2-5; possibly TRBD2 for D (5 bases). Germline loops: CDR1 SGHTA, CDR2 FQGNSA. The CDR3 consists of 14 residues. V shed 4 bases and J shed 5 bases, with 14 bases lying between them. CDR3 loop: CASSSRERGETQYF. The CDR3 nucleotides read TGTGCCAGCAGCTCGCGCGAAAGAGGGGAGACCCAGTACTTC.

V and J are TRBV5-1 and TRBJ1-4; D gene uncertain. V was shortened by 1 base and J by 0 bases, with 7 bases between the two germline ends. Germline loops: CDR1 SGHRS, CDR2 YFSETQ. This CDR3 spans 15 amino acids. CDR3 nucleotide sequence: TGCGCCAGCAGCTTGAAACAGTCAACTAATGAAAAACTGTTTTTT. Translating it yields CASSLKQSTNEKLFF. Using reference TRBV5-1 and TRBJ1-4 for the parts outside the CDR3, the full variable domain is KAGVTQTPRYLIKTRGQQVTLSCSPISGHRSVSWYQQTPGQGLQFLFEYFSETQRNKGNFPGRFSGRQFSNSRSEMNVSTLELGDSALYLCASSLKQSTNEKLFFGSGTQLSVL.

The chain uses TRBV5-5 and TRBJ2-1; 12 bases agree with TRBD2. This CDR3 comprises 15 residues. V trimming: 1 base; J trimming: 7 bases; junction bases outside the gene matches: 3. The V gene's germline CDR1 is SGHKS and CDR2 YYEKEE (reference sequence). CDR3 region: CASSLYTSGGNEQFF. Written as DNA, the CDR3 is TGTGCCAGCAGCTTGTACACTAGCGGGGGGAATGAGCAGTTCTTC.

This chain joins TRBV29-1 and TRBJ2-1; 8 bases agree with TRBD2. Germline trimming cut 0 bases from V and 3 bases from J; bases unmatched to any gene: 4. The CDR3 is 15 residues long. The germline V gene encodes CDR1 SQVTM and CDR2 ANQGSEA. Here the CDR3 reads CSVEDKGLGYNEQFF. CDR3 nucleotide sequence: TGCAGCGTTGAAGATAAGGGACTAGGCTACAATGAGCAGTTCTTC.

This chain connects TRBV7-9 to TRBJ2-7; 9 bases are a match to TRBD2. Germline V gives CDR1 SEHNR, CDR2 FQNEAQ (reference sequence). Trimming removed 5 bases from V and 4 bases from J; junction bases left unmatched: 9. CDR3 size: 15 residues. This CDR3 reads CASSNQAGGPYEQYF. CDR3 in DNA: TGTGCCAGCAGCAACCAGGCGGGAGGGCCGTACGAGCAGTACTTC.

In nucleotides, the CDR3 is TGTGCCAGCAGCCAAGAGTATGGATGGGACACCTCCTACGAGCAGTACTTC. It encodes CASSQEYGWDTSYEQYF. The chain employs TRBV4-2 and TRBJ2-7; D is perhaps TRBD1 (6 bases). Germline values: CDR1 LGHNA, CDR2 YNFKEQ. This CDR3 has 17 amino acids. Trimming left V 0 bases short and J 0 bases short, with 15 bases between.

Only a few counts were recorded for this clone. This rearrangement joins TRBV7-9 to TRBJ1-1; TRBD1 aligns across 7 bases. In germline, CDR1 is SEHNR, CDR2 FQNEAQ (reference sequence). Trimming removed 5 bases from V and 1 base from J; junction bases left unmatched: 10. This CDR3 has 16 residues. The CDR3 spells CASSQGGTAKNTEAFF. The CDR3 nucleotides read TGTGCCAGCAGCCAAGGTGGGACAGCCAAGAACACTGAAGCTTTCTTT.

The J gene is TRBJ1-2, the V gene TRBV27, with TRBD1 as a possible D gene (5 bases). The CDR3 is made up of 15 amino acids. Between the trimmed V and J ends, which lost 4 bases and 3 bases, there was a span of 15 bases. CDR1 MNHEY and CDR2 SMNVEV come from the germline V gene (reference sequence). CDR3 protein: CASSSWRQGHYGYTF. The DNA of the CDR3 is TGTGCCAGCAGTTCCTGGCGGCAGGGTCACTATGGCTACACCTTC.

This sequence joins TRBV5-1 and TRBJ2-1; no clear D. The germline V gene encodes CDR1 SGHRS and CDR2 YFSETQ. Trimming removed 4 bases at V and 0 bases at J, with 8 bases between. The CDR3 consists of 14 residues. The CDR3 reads CASSPPGSYNEQFF. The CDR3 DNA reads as TGCGCCAGCAGCCCGCCGGGCTCCTACAATGAGCAGTTCTTC.

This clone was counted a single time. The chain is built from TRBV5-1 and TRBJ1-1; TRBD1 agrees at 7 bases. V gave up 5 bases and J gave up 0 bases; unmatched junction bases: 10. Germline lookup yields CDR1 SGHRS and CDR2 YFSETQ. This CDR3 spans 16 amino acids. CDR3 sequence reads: CASRPDRAPMNTEAFF. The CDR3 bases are TGCGCCAGCAGGCCTGACAGGGCCCCCATGAACACTGAAGCTTTCTTT.

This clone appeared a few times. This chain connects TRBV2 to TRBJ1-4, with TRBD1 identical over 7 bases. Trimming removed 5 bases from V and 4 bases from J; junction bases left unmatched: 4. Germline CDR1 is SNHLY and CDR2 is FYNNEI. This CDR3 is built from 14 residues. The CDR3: CASSSQGSNEKLFF. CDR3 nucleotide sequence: TGTGCCAGCAGTTCACAGGGGAGTAATGAAAAACTGTTTTTT.